This TCR beta chain comes out of a study of cytomegalovirus exposure and HLA in healthy donors. Study-level background: Most donors, just over 80% of 398 genotyped, fell in the Caucasian-associated ancestry cluster. Overall study findings and caveats: TRBV6-2, TRBV6-3 and some other V segments were excluded as indistinguishable. Both high specificity and high sensitivity reportedly marked the classifier's diagnosis of cytomegalovirus status.

Of note for this clone: Its antigen is not known.

Primers for the PCR totalled 60 Vbeta and 13 Jbeta. TCRdb's table, derived via immunoSEQ multiplex PCR, lists solely in-frame clones and lacks some. The repertoire has more than 40,000 clones, 81% of them found once; the top ten carry 2.5% to 3%. Trimming took 6 bases from V and 7 from J; bases not matched to a gene: 4. Germline-derived CDR1 and CDR2 are DFQATT and SNEGSKA (reference sequence). The CDR3 consists of 11 residues. This rearrangement joins TRBV20-1 to TRBJ1-1, with 8 bases fitting TRBD1. The sample was PBMCs. The clonotype was recovered from a man aged 45-65 years in good health and CMV-seronegative. The CDR3 DNA reads as TGCAGTGCCCTGGACAGGGTTGAAGCTTTCTTT. Residues: CSALDRVEAFF.